Each of the 27 T cell receptor beta chains below was sequenced from the same sample in a study of T cells after yellow fever vaccination. TCRdb ran MiXCR on the 5' RACE reads and lists one entry per CDR3 protein. The repertoire holds roughly 140,000 distinct CDR3 sequences, roughly 8% seen once, with roughly 0.73% in the top ten. This sample comprised CD4+ T cells sorted from PBMCs, obtained 5 days after the yellow fever booster vaccination. Every receptor here comes from a man aged 25 to 40 who received the YFV17D yellow fever vaccine.

This clonotype was seen many times. The chain uses TRBV4-3 and TRBJ2-2, with D possibly being TRBD1 (5 bases). The CDR3 is 15 amino acids. Germline CDR1 reads LGHNA; CDR2 reads YSLEER. Trimming stripped 0 bases from V and 4 bases from J, with 9 bases between. The CDR3 loop reads CASSQDLDSTGELFF. CDR3 nucleotides: TGCGCCAGCAGCCAAGATCTCGACAGCACCGGGGAGCTGTTTTTT.

This clonotype was detected ten times or more. The chain has TRBV6-1 and TRBJ2-7; 7 nucleotides line up with TRBD2. This CDR3 region has 15 residues. With V trimmed by 7 bases and J by 2 bases, 11 bases remained unmatched. Per germline, CDR1 MNHNS and CDR2 SASEGT. CDR3 in amino acids: CASTLADGGAYEQYF. Written as DNA, the CDR3 is TGTGCCAGCACCCTCGCCGATGGGGGGGCCTACGAGCAGTACTTC.

V and J are TRBV6-2 or TRBV6-3 and TRBJ2-7; D possibly corresponds to TRBD1 (6 bases). Trimming took 7 bases from V and 4 from J, leaving 26 bases between them. This CDR3 is 17 amino acids long. Per the germline V gene, CDR1 is MNHEY and CDR2 is SVGEGT. The CDR3 DNA is TGTGCCAGCAACTCCCACAGGGTCCTACCAAGAATTTACGAGCAGTACTTC. Translation: CASNSHRVLPRIYEQYF.

The table lists this clonotype with many counts. The CDR3 spells CASSILVGQPQHF. The CDR3 bases are TGTGCCAGCAGTATCCTGGTGGGTCAGCCCCAGCATTTT. The chain couples TRBV6-2 or TRBV6-3 to TRBJ1-5, with unresolved D. This CDR3 is 13 amino acids long. The germline V gene has CDR1 MNHEY and CDR2 SVGEGT. Between the trimmed V and J ends, which lost 5 bases and 6 bases, there was a span of 11 bases.

This clonotype was counted at least ten times. The chain is built from TRBV18 and TRBJ2-3; no reliable D call. CDR1 is KGHSH, CDR2 LQKENI, per germline. The CDR3 consists of 12 residues. Trimming removed 3 bases at V and 2 bases at J, with 3 bases between. In DNA, the CDR3 is TGTGCCAGCTCACCCAACACAGATACGCAGTATTTT. This sequence encodes CASSPNTDTQYF.

This clonotype came up many times. The CDR3 sequence: CATTPLGAGDQPQHF. CDR3 in DNA: TGTGCCACCACCCCCCTGGGGGCCGGCGATCAGCCCCAGCATTTT. The V call is TRBV15, the J call TRBJ1-5, with D maybe TRBD1 (6 bases). Germline values: CDR1 LNHNV, CDR2 YYDKDF (reference sequence). V was pared by 7 bases and J by 5 bases, with 18 bases between. This CDR3 comprises 15 residues.

This clonotype was detected ten times or more. J is TRBJ1-2 and V is TRBV6-1; D possibly corresponds to TRBD1 (6 bases). V was pared by 4 bases and J by 4 bases, with 10 bases between. Germline CDR1 MNHNS, CDR2 SASEGT. The CDR3 is 13 amino acids. The CDR3 here is CASSVGQIYGYTF. The CDR3 nucleotides read TGTGCCAGCAGTGTAGGACAGATCTATGGCTACACCTTC.

Remarks on this clonotype: Being one base from a much bigger clone, this may be a read error. The V gene is TRBV20-1, the J gene TRBJ2-1; 12 nucleotides line up with TRBD2. V trimming: 7 bases; J trimming: 5 bases; junction bases outside the gene matches: 12. Germline V lookup: CDR1 DFQATT, CDR2 SNEGSKA (reference sequence). CDR3 size: 16 residues. The CDR3 DNA reads TGCAGTGTCCCTTGGACTAGCGGGAAATACCACAATGAGCAGTTCTTC. As protein: CSVPWTSGKYHNEQFF.

At least ten counts were recorded for this clonotype. The V and J genes are TRBV18 and TRBJ1-1; TRBD1 matches at 7 bases. V lost 1 base and J lost 0; bases outside the gene matches: 2. CDR3 length: 15 amino acids. Per the germline V gene, CDR1 is KGHSH and CDR2 is LQKENI. The chain's CDR3 is CASSPQDRLNTEAFF. The DNA of the CDR3 is TGTGCCAGCTCACCACAGGACAGGTTGAACACTGAAGCTTTCTTT.

There are many counts of this clonotype. This chain links TRBV6-1 with TRBJ2-7; no clear D. Germline V gene data show CDR1 as MNHNS and CDR2 as SASEGT. The CDR3 has 14 residues. Trimming cost V 2 bases and J 1 base, with 9 bases left between them. CDR3 DNA: TGTGCCAGCAGTGAAAATGGCTGGTCCTACGAGCAGTACTTC. It encodes CASSENGWSYEQYF.

Many counts were recorded for this clonotype. The chain combines TRBV24-1 with TRBJ2-3; TRBD1 is a possible D gene (5 bases). The ends were cut back, 4 bases at V and 3 bases at J, with 16 bases in the middle. From germline, CDR1 is KGHDR and CDR2 SFDVKD. This CDR3 is 16 amino acids long. CDR3 residues: CATSDYGAVRTDTQYF. The DNA for the CDR3 is TGTGCCACCAGTGACTATGGGGCCGTACGGACAGATACGCAGTATTTT.

In its sample, this clonotype was seen many times. The V gene is TRBV20-1, the J gene TRBJ2-3; D remains unclear. The CDR3 loop spans 15 amino acids. CDR1 is DFQATT and CDR2 is SNEGSKA in the germline V gene (reference sequence). The V end was cut by 5 bases, the J end by 6 bases, with 21 bases between. The CDR3 DNA sequence: TGCAGTGCTCGCTACCCTGGTAGAGTTACGGATACGCAGTATTTT. Amino acids: CSARYPGRVTDTQYF.

Many counts were recorded for this clonotype. This rearrangement joins TRBV4-2 to TRBJ2-3; 10 nucleotides align to TRBD2. CDR3 length: 18 amino acids. J lost 5 bases, V lost 1 base, and 12 bases had no gene match. CDR1 is LGHNA, CDR2 YNFKEQ, per germline. The CDR3 DNA follows: TGTGCCAGCAGCCAAGGGCTTGGTTCTAGCGGGGGCGAAGATACGCAGTATTTT. It specifies CASSQGLGSSGGEDTQYF.

The sample holds many counts of this clonotype. The chain links TRBV12-3 or TRBV12-4 to TRBJ2-7; the D gene is possibly TRBD1 (6 bases). V lost 6 bases, J lost 1 base, and 10 bases lay in between. This CDR3 has 13 residues. The chain's CDR3 is CASSRTGSYEQYF. CDR3 nucleotides: TGTGCCAGCAGCCGCACAGGGTCCTACGAGCAGTACTTC.

This clonotype was counted only a few times. A much larger clonotype is one base distant, so this may be a read error. The rearrangement links TRBV20-1 to TRBJ2-1; 11 nucleotides line up with TRBD2. CDR3 length: 17 amino acids. The germline CDR1 and CDR2 sequences are DFQATT and SNEGSKA (reference sequence). As DNA, the CDR3 is TGCTGTGCTAGAGATCTTAGCGGGAGGGATTCCTACAATGAGCAGTTCTTC. It specifies CCARDLSGRDSYNEQFF.

This clonotype was seen ten or more times. The genes are TRBV7-2 and TRBJ2-7; TRBD1 is a possible D gene (6 bases). This CDR3 spans 15 amino acids. Trimming took off 6 bases at V and 2 bases at J, with 17 bases between the two ends. CDR1 is SGHTA and CDR2 is FQGNSA in the germline V gene. The CDR3 bases are TGTGCCAGCAGACAGGGCCCCTCTTTGGCCTACGAGCAGTACTTC. It yields the protein CASRQGPSLAYEQYF.

Comments on this clonotype: A much bigger clone sits one base away, suggesting this may be a read error. This chain links TRBV5-6 with TRBJ2-5, with 8 bases that match TRBD2. The V and J ends lost 3 bases and 5 bases, in that order; junction bases with no gene match: 12. The CDR3 is 16 residues long. From germline, CDR1 is SGHDT and CDR2 YYEEEE. CDR3 bases: TGTGCCAGCAGCTCACTAGCGGAAGGTGTGTCGGAGACCCAGTACTTC. Translated: CASSSLAEGVSETQYF.

The table lists this clonotype with many counts. J is TRBJ1-1 and V is TRBV5-5; D remains ambiguous. The germline CDR1 and CDR2 sequences are SGHKS and YYEKEE (reference sequence). The CDR3 covers 14 residues. V lost 0 bases and J lost 1, with 7 bases in between. The CDR3 nucleotides are TGTGCCAGCAGCTTGGCAAATCCGAACACTGAAGCTTTCTTT. This translates into CASSLANPNTEAFF.

V is TRBV11-2 and J is TRBJ2-5; tentatively, D is TRBD1 or TRBD2 (5 bases each). Germline CDR1 SGHAT, CDR2 FQNNGV. The CDR3 is 15 amino acids. V lost 2 bases and J 4 bases, leaving 14 bases between the germline ends. The CDR3 here is CASSLTGTVGETQYF. In DNA form, the CDR3 reads TGTGCCAGCAGCTTAACGGGGACCGTTGGAGAGACCCAGTACTTC.

This clonotype was observed at least ten times. This chain uses TRBV6-2 or TRBV6-3 with TRBJ2-1; D is perhaps TRBD2 (5 bases). The V end was cut by 4 bases, the J end by 5 bases, with 21 bases between. Germline values: CDR1 MNHEY, CDR2 SVGEGT. This CDR3 comprises 17 residues. Here the CDR3 reads CASSLRSPAVLNNEQFF. The CDR3 DNA follows: TGTGCCAGCAGTTTGAGGTCCCCAGCGGTTCTGAACAATGAGCAGTTCTTC.

This clonotype appeared many times. The J gene is TRBJ2-2, the V gene TRBV12-3 or TRBV12-4; D perhaps matches TRBD1 (5 bases). V lost 8 bases, J lost 6 bases, and 16 bases lay in between. The CDR3 is 14 residues long. The CDR3 region has the DNA TGTGCCAGCCGGTCTCAGGGCGTTGCCGGGGAGCTGTTTTTT. Translation: CASRSQGVAGELFF.

In this sample, this clonotype turned up many times. The chain joins TRBV2 to TRBJ2-3, with 7 nucleotides matching TRBD2. This CDR3 has 15 residues. Germline V gene data show CDR1 as SNHLY and CDR2 as FYNNEI. V lost 6 bases, J lost 5 bases, and 11 bases stayed unmatched. The CDR3 DNA is TGTGCCAGCAGGACCCCGGCGGGAGCGGGAGATACGCAGTATTTT. Amino acid sequence: CASRTPAGAGDTQYF.

This clonotype has ten or more counts. The chain uses TRBV14 and TRBJ2-2, with no clear D. Trimming removed 1 base from V and 0 bases from J, with 3 bases in between. This CDR3 is built from 14 residues. CDR1 and CDR2 from the germline V gene are SGHDN and FVKESK. The CDR3 spells CASSQVTNTGELFF. DNA for the CDR3: TGTGCCAGCAGCCAAGTGACGAACACCGGGGAGCTGTTTTTT.

The chain carries TRBV18 and TRBJ2-7; D is unresolved. Trimming removed 6 bases from V and 2 bases from J, with 5 bases in between. CDR1 is KGHSH, CDR2 LQKENI, per germline. There are 11 residues in the CDR3. CDR3 nucleotides: TGTGCCAGCTCCGACGCCTACGAGCAGTACTTC. As protein: CASSDAYEQYF.

The sample holds many counts of this clonotype. The CDR3 nucleotides read TGCAGCGTTGACCGGGGGGGGGATCTAATTGGCTACACCTTC. Residues: CSVDRGGDLIGYTF. The chain has TRBV29-1 and TRBJ1-2; a weak D match, TRBD1 (5 bases). The CDR3 contains 14 residues. The V gene's germline CDR1 is SQVTM and CDR2 ANQGSEA. Trimming stripped 3 bases from V and 7 bases from J, with 18 bases between.

Many counts were recorded for this clonotype. This chain joins TRBV7-8 and TRBJ1-2; D possibly corresponds to TRBD1 (6 bases). Germline values: CDR1 SGHVS, CDR2 FQNEAQ. The V end was cut by 5 bases, the J end by 4 bases, with 11 bases between. This CDR3 region has 13 residues. The CDR3 nucleotides are TGTGCCAGCAGCCGGACAGATAGCTATGGCTACACCTTC. Residues: CASSRTDSYGYTF.

In this sample, this clonotype turned up a few times. The chain carries TRBV4-3 and TRBJ2-7, with no clear D. CDR1 and CDR2 from the germline V gene are LGHNA and YSLEER. This CDR3 region has 14 residues. V lost 2 bases and J 6 bases, leaving 14 bases between the germline ends. CDR3 sequence: CASSQHVLRGEQYF. CDR3 coding DNA: TGCGCCAGCAGCCAACACGTACTAAGAGGCGAGCAGTACTTC.